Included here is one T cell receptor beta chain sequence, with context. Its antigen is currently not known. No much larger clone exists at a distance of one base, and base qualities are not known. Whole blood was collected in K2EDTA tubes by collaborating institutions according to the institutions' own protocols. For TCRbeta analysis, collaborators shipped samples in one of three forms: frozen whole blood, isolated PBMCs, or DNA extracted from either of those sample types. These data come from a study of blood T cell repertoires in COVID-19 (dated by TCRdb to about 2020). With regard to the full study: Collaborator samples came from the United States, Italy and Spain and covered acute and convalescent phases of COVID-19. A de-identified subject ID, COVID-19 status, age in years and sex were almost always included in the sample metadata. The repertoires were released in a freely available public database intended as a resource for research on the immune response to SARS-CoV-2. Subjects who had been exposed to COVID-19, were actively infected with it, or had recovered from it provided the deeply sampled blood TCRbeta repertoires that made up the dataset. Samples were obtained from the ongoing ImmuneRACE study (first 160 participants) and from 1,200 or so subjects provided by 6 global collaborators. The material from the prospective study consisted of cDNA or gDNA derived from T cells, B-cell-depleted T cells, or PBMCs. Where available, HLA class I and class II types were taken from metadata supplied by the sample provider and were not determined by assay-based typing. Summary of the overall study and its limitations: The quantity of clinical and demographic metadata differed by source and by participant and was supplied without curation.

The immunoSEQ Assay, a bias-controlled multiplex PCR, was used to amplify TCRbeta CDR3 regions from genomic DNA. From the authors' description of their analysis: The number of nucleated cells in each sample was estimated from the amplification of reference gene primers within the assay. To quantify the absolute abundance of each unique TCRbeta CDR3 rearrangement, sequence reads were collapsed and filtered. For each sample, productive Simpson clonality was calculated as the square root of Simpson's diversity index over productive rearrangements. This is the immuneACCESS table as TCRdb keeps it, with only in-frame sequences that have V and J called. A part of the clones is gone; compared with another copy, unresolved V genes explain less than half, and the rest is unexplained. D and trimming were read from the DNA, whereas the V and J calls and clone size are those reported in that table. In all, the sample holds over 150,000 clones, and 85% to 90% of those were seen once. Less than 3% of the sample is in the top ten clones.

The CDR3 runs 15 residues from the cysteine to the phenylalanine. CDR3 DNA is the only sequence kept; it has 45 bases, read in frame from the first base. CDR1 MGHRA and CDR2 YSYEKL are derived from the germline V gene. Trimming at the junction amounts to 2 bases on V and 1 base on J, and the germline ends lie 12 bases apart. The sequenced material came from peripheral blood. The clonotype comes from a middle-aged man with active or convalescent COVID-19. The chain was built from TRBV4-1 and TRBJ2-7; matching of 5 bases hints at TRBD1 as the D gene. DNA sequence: TGCGCCAGCAGCCAAACCAGGGTAGGATCCTACGAGCAGTACTTC. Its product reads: CASSQTRVGSYEQYF.